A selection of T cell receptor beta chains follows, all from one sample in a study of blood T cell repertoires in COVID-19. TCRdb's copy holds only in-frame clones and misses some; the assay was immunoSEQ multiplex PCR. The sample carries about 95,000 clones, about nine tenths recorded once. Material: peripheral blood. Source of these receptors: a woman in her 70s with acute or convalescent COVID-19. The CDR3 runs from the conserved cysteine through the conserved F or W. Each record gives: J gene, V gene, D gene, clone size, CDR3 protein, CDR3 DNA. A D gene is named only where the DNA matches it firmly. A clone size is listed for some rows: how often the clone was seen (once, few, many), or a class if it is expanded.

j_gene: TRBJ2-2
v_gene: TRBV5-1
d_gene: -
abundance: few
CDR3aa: CASSLVAGPTGELFF
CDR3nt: TGCGCCAGCAGCTTGGTGGCGGGGCCCACCGGGGAGCTGTTTTTT

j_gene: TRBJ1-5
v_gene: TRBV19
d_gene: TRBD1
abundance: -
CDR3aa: CASTMGQNQPQHF
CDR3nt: TGTGCCAGTACCATGGGACAGAATCAGCCCCAGCATTTT

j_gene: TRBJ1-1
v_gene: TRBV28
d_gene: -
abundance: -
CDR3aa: CASSLGGAPVTEAFF
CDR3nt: TGTGCCAGCAGTTTAGGGGGGGCGCCGGTCACTGAAGCTTTCTTT

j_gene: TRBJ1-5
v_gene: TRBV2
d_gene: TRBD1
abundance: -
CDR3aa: CAGGTGFGNQPQHF
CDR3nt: TGTGCCGGAGGGACAGGGTTTGGCAATCAGCCCCAGCATTTT

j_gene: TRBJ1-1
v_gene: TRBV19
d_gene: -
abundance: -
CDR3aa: CASKRDTILRNTEAFF
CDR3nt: TGTGCCTCCAAACGGGACACGATTTTGAGGAACACTGAAGCTTTCTTT

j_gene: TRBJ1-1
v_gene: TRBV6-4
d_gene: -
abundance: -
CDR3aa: CASGGQPGVNTEAFF
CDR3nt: TGTGCCAGTGGGGGCCAGCCTGGCGTGAACACTGAAGCTTTCTTT

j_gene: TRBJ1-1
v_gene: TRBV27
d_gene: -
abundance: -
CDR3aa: CASSSQGNTEAFF
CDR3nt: TGTGCCAGCAGTTCCCAGGGGAACACTGAAGCTTTCTTT

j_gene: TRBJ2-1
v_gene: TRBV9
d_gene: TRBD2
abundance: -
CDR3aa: CASSVDAGGYNEQFF
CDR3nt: TGTGCCAGCAGCGTAGATGCGGGGGGGTACAATGAGCAGTTCTTC

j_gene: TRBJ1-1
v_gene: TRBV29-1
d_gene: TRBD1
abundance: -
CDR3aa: CSAGQGAGTEAFF
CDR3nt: TGCAGCGCCGGACAGGGGGCCGGCACTGAAGCTTTCTTT

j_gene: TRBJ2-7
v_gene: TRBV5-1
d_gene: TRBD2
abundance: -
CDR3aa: CASSTGTSGYEQYF
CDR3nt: TGCGCCAGCAGCACCGGGACTAGCGGCTACGAGCAGTACTTC

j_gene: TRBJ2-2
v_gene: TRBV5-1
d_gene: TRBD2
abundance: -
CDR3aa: CASILDGGARTGELFF
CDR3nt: TGCGCCAGCATCTTAGACGGGGGGGCCCGAACCGGGGAGCTGTTTTTT

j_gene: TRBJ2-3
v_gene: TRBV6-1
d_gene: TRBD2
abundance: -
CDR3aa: CASSEARLAGGSTDTQYF
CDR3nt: TGTGCCAGCAGTGAAGCTAGACTAGCGGGAGGGAGCACAGATACGCAGTATTTT

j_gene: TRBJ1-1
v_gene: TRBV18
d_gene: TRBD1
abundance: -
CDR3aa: CASSYTGTGGALNTEAFF
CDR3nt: TGTGCCAGCTCTTATACCGGGACAGGGGGCGCATTGAACACTGAAGCTTTCTTT

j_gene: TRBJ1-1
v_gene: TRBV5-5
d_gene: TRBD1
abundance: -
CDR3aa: CASSLRTGIGNTEAFF
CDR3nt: TGTGCCAGCAGCCTCCGGACAGGTATAGGGAACACTGAAGCTTTCTTT

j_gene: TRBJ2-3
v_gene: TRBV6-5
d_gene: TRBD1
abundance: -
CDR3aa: CASSYSAGQGTDTQYF
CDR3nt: TGTGCCAGCAGTTACTCGGCGGGACAGGGAACAGATACGCAGTATTTT

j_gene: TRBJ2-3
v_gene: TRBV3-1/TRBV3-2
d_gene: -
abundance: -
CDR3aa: CASSQGSASGAQYF
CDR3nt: TGTGCCAGCAGCCAAGGGTCAGCTTCGGGGGCGCAGTATTTT

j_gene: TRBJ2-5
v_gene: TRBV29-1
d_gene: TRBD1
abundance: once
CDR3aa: CSAQGARETQYF
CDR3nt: TGCAGCGCCCAGGGGGCGCGGGAGACCCAGTACTTC

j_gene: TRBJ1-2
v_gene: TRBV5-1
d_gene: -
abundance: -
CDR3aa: CASSLDGTYGYTF
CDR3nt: TGCGCCAGCAGCTTGGACGGGACTTATGGCTACACCTTC

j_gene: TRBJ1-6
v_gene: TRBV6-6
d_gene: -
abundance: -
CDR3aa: CASRAGGSGNSPLHF
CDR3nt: TGTGCCAGCAGAGCCGGAGGATCTGGTAATTCACCCCTCCACTTT

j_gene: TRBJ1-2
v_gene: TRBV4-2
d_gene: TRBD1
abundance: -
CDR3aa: CASSPHPRQGADGYTF
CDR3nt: TGTGCCAGCAGCCCTCATCCGCGACAGGGGGCTGATGGCTACACCTTC

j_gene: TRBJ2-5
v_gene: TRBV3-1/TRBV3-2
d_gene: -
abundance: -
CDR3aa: CASSQAFGGEETQYF
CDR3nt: TGTGCCAGCAGCCAAGCGTTCGGGGGTGAGGAGACCCAGTACTTC

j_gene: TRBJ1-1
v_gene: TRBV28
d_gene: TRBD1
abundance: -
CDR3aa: CASSSLGQGAPF
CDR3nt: TGTGCCAGCAGTTCCCTGGGGCAGGGGGCTCCCTTT

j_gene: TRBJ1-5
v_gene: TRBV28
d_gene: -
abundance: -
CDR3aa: CASSQRYRDNQPQHF
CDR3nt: TGTGCCAGCAGCCAACGCTACAGGGACAATCAGCCCCAGCATTTT

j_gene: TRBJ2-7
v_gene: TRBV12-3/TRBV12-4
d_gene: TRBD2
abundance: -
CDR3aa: CASGREYVDEQYF
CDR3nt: TGTGCCAGCGGGAGGGAATATGTCGACGAGCAGTACTTC

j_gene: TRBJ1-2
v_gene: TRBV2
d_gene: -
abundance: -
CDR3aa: CASSLTTGGGYTF
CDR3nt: TGTGCCAGCAGCCTAACGACAGGAGGAGGCTACACCTTC

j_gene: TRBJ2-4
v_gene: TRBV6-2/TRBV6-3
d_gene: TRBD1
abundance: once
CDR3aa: CASSSLPGQGGKNIQYF
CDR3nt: TGTGCCAGCAGTTCCCTCCCGGGACAGGGTGGCAAAAACATTCAGTACTTC

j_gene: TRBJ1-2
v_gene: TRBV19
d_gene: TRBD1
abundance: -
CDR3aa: CASSIDRERGYTF
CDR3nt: TGTGCCAGTAGTATCGACAGGGAAAGAGGCTACACCTTC